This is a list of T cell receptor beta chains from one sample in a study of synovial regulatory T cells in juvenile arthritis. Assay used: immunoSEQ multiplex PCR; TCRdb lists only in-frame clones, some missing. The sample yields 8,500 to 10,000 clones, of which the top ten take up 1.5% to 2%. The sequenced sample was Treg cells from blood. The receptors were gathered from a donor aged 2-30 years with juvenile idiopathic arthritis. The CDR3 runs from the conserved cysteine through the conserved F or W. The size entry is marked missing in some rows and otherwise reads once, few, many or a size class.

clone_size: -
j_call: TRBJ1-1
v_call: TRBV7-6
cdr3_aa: CASSPGQSNTEAFF

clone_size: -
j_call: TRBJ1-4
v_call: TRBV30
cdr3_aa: CAWSVDLNEKLFF

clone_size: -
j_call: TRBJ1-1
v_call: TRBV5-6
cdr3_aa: CASSLDRGLNTEAFF

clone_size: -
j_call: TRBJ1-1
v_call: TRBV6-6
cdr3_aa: CASLHGTANTEAFF

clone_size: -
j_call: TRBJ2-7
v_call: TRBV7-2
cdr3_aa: CASSLIPGQLYEQYF

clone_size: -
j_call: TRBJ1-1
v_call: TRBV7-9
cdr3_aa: CASSFERGFSTEAFF

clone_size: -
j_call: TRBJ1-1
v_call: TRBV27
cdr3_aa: CASRQRGRATEAFF

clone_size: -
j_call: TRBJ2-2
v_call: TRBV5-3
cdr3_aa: CARSLERLAGACTGELFF

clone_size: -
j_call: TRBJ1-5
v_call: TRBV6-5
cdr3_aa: CASSRTVNSNQPQHF

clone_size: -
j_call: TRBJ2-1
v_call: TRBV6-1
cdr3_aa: CASSEVGYTYNEQFF

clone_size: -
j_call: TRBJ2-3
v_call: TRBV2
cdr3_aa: CASSVSGTHTDTQYF

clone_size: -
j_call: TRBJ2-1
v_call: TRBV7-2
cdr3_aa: CASSLYGAYNEQFF

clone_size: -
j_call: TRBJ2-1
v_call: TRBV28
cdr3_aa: CASSPLSILGNEQFF

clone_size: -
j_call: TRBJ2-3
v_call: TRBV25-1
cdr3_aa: CASSELDSTSTDTQYF

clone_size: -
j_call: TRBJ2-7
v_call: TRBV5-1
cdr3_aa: CASSLELATEQYF

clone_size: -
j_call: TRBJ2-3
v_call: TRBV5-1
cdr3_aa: CASSLGGLDVADTQYF

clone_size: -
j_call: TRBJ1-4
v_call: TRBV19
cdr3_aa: CASSRPQGGLATNEKLFF

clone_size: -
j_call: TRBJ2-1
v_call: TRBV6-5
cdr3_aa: CASSYSLAGGLNEQFF

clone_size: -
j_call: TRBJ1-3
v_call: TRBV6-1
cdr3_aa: CASSVRTSGNTIYF

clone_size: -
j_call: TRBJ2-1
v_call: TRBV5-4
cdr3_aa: CASSRHDNEQFF

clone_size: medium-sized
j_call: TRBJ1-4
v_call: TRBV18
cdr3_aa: CASSPRSREEKLFF

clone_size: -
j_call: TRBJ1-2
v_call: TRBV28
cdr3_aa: CASSEPTTNYGYTF

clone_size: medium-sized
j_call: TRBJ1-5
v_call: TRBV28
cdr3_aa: CAAAGSGEPQHF

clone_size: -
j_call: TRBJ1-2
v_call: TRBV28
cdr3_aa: CASSLKNYGYTF

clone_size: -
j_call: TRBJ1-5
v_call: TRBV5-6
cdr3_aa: CASSLTGADNQPQHF

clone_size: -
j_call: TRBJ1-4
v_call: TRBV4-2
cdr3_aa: CASSQSQGKLFF

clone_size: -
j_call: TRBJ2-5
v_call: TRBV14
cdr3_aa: CASSRPGGETQYF

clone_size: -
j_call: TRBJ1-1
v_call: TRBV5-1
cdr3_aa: CASSLAGFTEAFF

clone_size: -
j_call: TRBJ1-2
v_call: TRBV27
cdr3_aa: CASSRGSPTNYGYTF

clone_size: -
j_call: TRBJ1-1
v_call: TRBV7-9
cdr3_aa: CASSFERNTEAFF

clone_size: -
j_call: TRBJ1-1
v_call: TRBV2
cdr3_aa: CASGGQMNTEAFF

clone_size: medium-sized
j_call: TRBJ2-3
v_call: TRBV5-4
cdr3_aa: CASSLGGRFNTDTQYF